This TCR beta chain was retrieved from a study of T cell responses to AZD1222 COVID-19 vaccine. Study findings and constraints: Only a handful of AZD1222 recipients, more than 5 in all, had baseline seropositivity. Two AZD1222 administrations were followed by greater Spike-specific TCR breadth and depth. It should be noted that donors were predominantly white British and more often female, and clonal diversity was possibly underestimated.

The germline gives CDR1 KGHSH, CDR2 LQKENI. After removal of 3 bases from V and 5 bases from J, the junction contained 7 bases not matched to a gene. The CDR3 has 14 residues. As for this clone: The antigen remains undetermined.

Repertoires were generated with immunoSEQ multiplex PCR, while TCRdb's copy carries only in-frame clones and drops some. The sample lists some 140,000 clones; roughly nine tenths were seen once. This specimen consisted of peripheral blood, obtained on day 0 of MenACWY control vaccination. The chain combines TRBV18 with TRBJ2-7; TRBD1 matches 7 bases. This TCR came from an adult in good health. DNA for the CDR3: TGTGCCAGCTCACCGCGACAGGGCAGCGACGAGCAGTACTTC. Translating it yields CASSPRQGSDEQYF.